These T cell receptor beta chains were read from a single sample in a study of T cell responses to AZD1222 COVID-19 vaccine. The data were produced by immunoSEQ multiplex PCR, yet TCRdb's version contains in-frame clones alone and is incomplete. This table has approximately 150,000 clones, roughly 84% appearing once. Source: peripheral blood, taken 28 days after the second AZD1222 dose. These receptors originate from an adult who received the AZD1222 COVID-19 vaccine. Each CDR3 is given with its conserved first and last residue. The D gene is left open where the match is weak. Clone size is stated in some rows and not others, as once, few, many or a class when expanded.

V gene	J gene	clone size	D gene	CDR3 protein	CDR3 DNA
TRBV7-9	TRBJ1-1	once	NA	CASSLRTEAFF	TGTGCCAGCAGCTTACGGACTGAAGCTTTCTTT
TRBV4-1	TRBJ1-1	NA	TRBD1	CARSLQGGGTEAFF	TGCGCCCGCAGCCTCCAGGGGGGGGGCACTGAAGCTTTCTTT
TRBV5-4	TRBJ2-2	few	TRBD1	CASSFHLGQTPGELFF	TGTGCCAGCAGCTTCCACCTGGGACAGACCCCCGGGGAGCTGTTTTTT
TRBV6-5	TRBJ1-2	NA	NA	CASSYSRSGFYGYTF	TGTGCCAGCAGTTACTCGAGATCGGGGTTCTATGGCTACACCTTC
TRBV3-1/TRBV3-2	TRBJ2-3	NA	NA	CASRGGGPGLTQYF	TGTGCCAGCAGGGGGGGAGGCCCGGGGTTGACGCAGTATTTT
TRBV6-1	TRBJ1-2	once	NA	CASSEGMNLIYGYTF	TGTGCCAGCAGTGAAGGGATGAACCTGATCTATGGCTACACCTTC
TRBV5-5	TRBJ1-5	NA	NA	CASGAGTANNQPQHF	TGTGCCAGCGGTGCCGGGACGGCCAACAATCAGCCCCAGCATTTT
TRBV3-1/TRBV3-2	TRBJ1-1	NA	TRBD1	CASSHRGQDTEAFF	TGTGCCAGCAGCCATAGGGGGCAGGACACTGAAGCTTTCTTT
TRBV7-9	TRBJ2-7	NA	NA	CASSLRGPYEQYF	TGTGCCAGCAGCCTTCGGGGGCCCTACGAGCAGTACTTC
TRBV12-3/TRBV12-4	TRBJ2-7	NA	NA	CASSPGTLPGQYF	TGTGCCAGCAGTCCCGGGACACTCCCGGGGCAGTACTTC
TRBV27	TRBJ2-2	few	NA	CASGLGTINTGELFF	TGTGCCAGCGGATTGGGCACGATAAACACCGGGGAGCTGTTTTTT
TRBV7-6	TRBJ1-4	NA	NA	CASSRGVGGDEKLFF	TGTGCCAGCAGTCGAGGAGTCGGCGGGGATGAAAAACTGTTTTTT
TRBV28	TRBJ1-1	NA	NA	CASSLMGGEAFF	TGTGCCAGCAGTTTGATGGGCGGTGAAGCTTTCTTT
TRBV27	TRBJ2-3	once	NA	CASTTVGYGTDTQYF	TGTGCCAGCACCACCGTCGGGTACGGGACAGATACGCAGTATTTT